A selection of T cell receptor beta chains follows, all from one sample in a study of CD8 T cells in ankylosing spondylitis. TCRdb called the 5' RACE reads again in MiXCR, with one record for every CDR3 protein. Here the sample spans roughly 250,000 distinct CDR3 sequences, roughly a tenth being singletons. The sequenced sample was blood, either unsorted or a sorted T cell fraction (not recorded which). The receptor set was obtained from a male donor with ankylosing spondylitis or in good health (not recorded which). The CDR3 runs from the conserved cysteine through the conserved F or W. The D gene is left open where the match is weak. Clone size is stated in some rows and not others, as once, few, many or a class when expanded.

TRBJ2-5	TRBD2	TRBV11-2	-	TGTGCCAGCAGCTTACCCACTAGCGGGGAACTGCGGTGGGAGACCCAGTACTTC	CASSLPTSGELRWETQYF
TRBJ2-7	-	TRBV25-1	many	TGTGCCAGCAGTGAATACGGAAACCCCTACGAGCAGTACTTC	CASSEYGNPYEQYF
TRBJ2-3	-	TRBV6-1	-	TGTGCCAGTACCACCCCGCAGCGGGATACGCAGTATTTT	CASTTPQRDTQYF
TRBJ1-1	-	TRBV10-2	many	TGCGCCAGCAGTGAGCCCCCGGCAGTCTCTGACACTGAAGCTTTCTTT	CASSEPPAVSDTEAFF
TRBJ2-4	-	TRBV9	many	TGTGCCAGCAGCGTAGACGGTGGGGGGCCCAACATTCAGTACTTC	CASSVDGGGPNIQYF
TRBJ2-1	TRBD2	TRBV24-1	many	TGTGCCACCAGCCGGGGGGGCTCCTACAATGAGCAGTTCTTC	CATSRGGSYNEQFF
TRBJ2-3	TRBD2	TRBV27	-	TGTGCCAGCAGTTTCGCGGGGGGCGAAGATACGCAGTATTTT	CASSFAGGEDTQYF
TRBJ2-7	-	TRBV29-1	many	TGCAGCGTTGTGGGCGGGAAGACCTACGAGCAGTACTTC	CSVVGGKTYEQYF
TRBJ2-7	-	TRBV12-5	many	TGTGCTAGTGGTTCCCCGACTTCTGACGAGCAGTACTTC	CASGSPTSDEQYF
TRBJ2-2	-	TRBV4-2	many	-	CASSQEVGAGTGEPFF
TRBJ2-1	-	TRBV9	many	TGTGCCAGCAGCGTAGGCTACAATGAGCAGTTCTTC	CASSVGYNEQFF
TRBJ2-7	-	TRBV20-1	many	TGCAGTGCAAACGGCAGGGTAAACGAGCAGTACTTC	CSANGRVNEQYF
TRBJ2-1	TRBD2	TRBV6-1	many	TGTGCCAGCACCCCCGGGGGCGGGAGGGGGTCCTACAATGAGCAGTTCTTC	CASTPGGGRGSYNEQFF
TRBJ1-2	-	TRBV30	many	TGTGCCTGGAGACCTGACGGGAACTATGGCTACACCTTC	CAWRPDGNYGYTF
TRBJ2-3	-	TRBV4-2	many	TGTGCCAGCAGCCAAGAGCCCCGCATGGGCCCAGATACGCAGTATTTT	CASSQEPRMGPDTQYF
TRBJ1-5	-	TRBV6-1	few	TGTGCCAGCAGTGAAGCGGGGAGTCAGCCCCAGCATTTT	CASSEAGSQPQHF
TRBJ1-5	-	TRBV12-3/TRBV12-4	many	TGTGCCAGCAGTTTAAGGCAGGGCCAGCCCCAGCATTTT	CASSLRQGQPQHF
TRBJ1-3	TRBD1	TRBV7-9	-	TGTGCCAGCAGCCAGGACAGGGGGTACGGAAACACCATATATTTT	CASSQDRGYGNTIYF
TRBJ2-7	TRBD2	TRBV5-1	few	TGCGCCAGCAGCGTGGGACTAGCGGGAGAAGAGCAGTACTTC	CASSVGLAGEEQYF
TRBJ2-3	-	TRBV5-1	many	TGCGCCAGCAGCCCAATTCAATCTAGCACAGATACGCAGTATTTT	CASSPIQSSTDTQYF
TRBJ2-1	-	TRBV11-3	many	TGTGCCAGCAGCTTAGATACGGGGGTTCTCAACAATGAGCAGTTCTTC	CASSLDTGVLNNEQFF
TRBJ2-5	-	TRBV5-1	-	TGCGCCAGCAGCTTTCCCCGCACTCTGACAGGAGAGACGGAGACCCAGTACTTC	CASSFPRTLTGETETQYF
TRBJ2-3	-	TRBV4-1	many	TGCGCCAGCAGCCAAGTGGAGGCGGACACAGATACGCAGTATTTT	CASSQVEADTDTQYF
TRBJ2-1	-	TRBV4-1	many	TGCGCCAGCAGCTCCCAACCGGGATTCGGGCAGTTCTTC	CASSSQPGFGQFF
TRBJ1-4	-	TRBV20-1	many	TGCAGTGCTACGGGAGCAACTAATGAAAAACTGTTTTTT	CSATGATNEKLFF
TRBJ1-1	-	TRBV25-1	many	TGTGCCAGCAGTGAATTGGGACGGGAGACTGACACTGAAGCTTTCTTT	CASSELGRETDTEAFF
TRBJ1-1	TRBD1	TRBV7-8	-	TGTGCCAGCAGCTTAGGTACTAGGACAGGGGACATGAACACTGAAGCTTTCTTT	CASSLGTRTGDMNTEAFF
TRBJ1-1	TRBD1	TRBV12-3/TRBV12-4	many	TGTGCCAGCAGTCGACAGGGAGGTACTGAAGCTTTCTTT	CASSRQGGTEAFF
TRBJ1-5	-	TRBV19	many	TGTGCCAGTAGTATCGACAGTTCCGGTCAGCCCCAGCATTTT	CASSIDSSGQPQHF
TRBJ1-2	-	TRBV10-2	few	TGCGCCAGCAGTCCAGACAGCTTAGCTAACTATGGCTACACCTTC	CASSPDSLANYGYTF
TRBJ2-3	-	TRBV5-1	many	TGCGCCAGCAGCTTGGACAGGGAAACAGATACGCAGTATTTT	CASSLDRETDTQYF
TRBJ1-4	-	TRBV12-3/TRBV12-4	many	TGTGCCACAGGGAGAGATGAAAAACTGTTTTTT	CATGRDEKLFF
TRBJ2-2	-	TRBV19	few	TGTGCCAGTAGTATGAGCGGCAGTGCAGTCCCCACCGGGGAGCTGTTTTTT	CASSMSGSAVPTGELFF
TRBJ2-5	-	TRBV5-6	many	TGTGCCAGCAGCTTGGCCGTTGGGAACCAGTACTTC	CASSLAVGNQYF
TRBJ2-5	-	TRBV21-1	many	TGTGCCAGCAGCAAAGGTGGTAGCGGGAGGCTCCCGGGAGAGACCCAGTACTTC	CASSKGGSGRLPGETQYF
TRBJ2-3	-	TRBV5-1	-	TGCGCCAGCAGACTGGCCATCACAGATACGCAGTATTTT	CASRLAITDTQYF
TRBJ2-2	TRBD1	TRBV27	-	TGTGCCAGCAGTTTCTCAACCGGGACAGGTACCGGGGAGCTGTTTTTT	CASSFSTGTGTGELFF
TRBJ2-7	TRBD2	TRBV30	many	TGTGCCTGGAGTCCGACTAGCGGGGCCTACGAGCAGTACTTC	CAWSPTSGAYEQYF
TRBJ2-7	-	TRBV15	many	TGTGCCACCAGCAGAGATCGGGAGCGAAGTTCGGGGGCCTACGAGCAGTACTTC	CATSRDRERSSGAYEQYF
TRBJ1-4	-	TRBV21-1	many	TGTGCCAGCAGCAAAAGGCCGAGTGGGTTGAAGGAAAAACTGTTTTTT	CASSKRPSGLKEKLFF
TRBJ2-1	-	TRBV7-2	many	TGTGCCAGCAGCAGAACAGGGGCGGGGGGCGTATGGAATGAGCAGTTCTTC	CASSRTGAGGVWNEQFF
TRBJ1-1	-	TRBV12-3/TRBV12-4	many	TGTGCCAGCAGGGCAGGGAAGACTGAAGCTTTCTTT	CASRAGKTEAFF
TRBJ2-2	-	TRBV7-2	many	TGTGCCAGCAGCTTAACAGGGAAAACCGGGGAGCTGTTTTTT	CASSLTGKTGELFF
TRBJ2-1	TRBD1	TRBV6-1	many	TGTGCCAGCAGGGAAGACAGGGATCGGTACAATGAGCAGTTCTTC	CASREDRDRYNEQFF
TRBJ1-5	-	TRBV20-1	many	TGCAGTGCTGGGGAGGACGGGACTGGACAGCCCCAGCATTTT	CSAGEDGTGQPQHF
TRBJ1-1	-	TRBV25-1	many	TGTGCCAGCAGTGTAAGTGGCACTGAAGCTTTCTTT	CASSVSGTEAFF
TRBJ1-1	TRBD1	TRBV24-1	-	TGTGCCACCAGGGGACAGGGGGCAAGTGCTGAAGCTTTCTTT	CATRGQGASAEAFF
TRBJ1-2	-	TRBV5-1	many	TGCGCCAGCAGCTCGAGGATAGACAGTAACTATGGCTACACCTTC	CASSSRIDSNYGYTF
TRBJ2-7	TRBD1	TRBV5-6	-	TGTGCCAGCAGCTTGACAGGGGGCGGCAACTCCGAGCAGTACTTC	CASSLTGGGNSEQYF
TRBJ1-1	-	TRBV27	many	TGTGCCAGCAGTCACCGACCGCCGGGATACCACACTGAAGCTTTCTTT	CASSHRPPGYHTEAFF